The following is a T cell receptor (beta chain) sequence with its context. The antigen remains undetermined. The data were taken from a study of vaccination and CD4 T cells after COVID-19. The Oncomine TCR Beta short-read assay sequenced DNA from cultured CD4+ T cells. TCRdb itself ran the PCR reads through MiXCR, one entry per CDR3 protein. The profile shows 4,000 to 4,500 distinct CDR3 sequences, 20% to 25% of them singletons. Noted treatment: roughly ten-day PBMC culture with coronavirus spike peptide pools or control peptides (ViraFEST assay). Germline V gene lookup returns CDR1 SGHRS and CDR2 YFSETQ. V lost 2 bases and J lost 6; bases outside the gene matches: 15. The CDR3 loop spans 19 amino acids.

The sample was CD4+ T cells from blood, cultured in vitro. V usage is TRBV5-1 and J usage is TRBJ1-6, with 9 bases lining up with TRBD1. The receptor's source is a human donor who had recovered from COVID-19. CDR3 DNA: TGCGCCAGCAGCTTTAATTTTTTGGGGATGACAGGGGGTAATTCACCCCTCCACTTT. Protein sequence: CASSFNFLGMTGGNSPLHF.